Presented here are 20 T cell receptor beta chains from one specimen sequenced in a study of T cells in Graves' hyperthyroidism and ophthalmopathy. TCR beta CDR3 sequences were amplified from RNA transcripts. The HTBI set primed first-round TCR CDR3 RT-PCR. TCRdb re-called the multiplex PCR reads with MiXCR, one entry per CDR3 protein. The table records a few hundred thousand distinct CDR3 sequences, about 18% of them present only once. Sequences were obtained from blood. The receptors come from a woman in her 50s with Graves' hyperthyroidism.

The V gene is TRBV28, the J gene TRBJ1-4; D gene ambiguous. Per germline, CDR1 MDHEN and CDR2 SYDVKM. Trimming stripped 8 bases from V and 8 bases from J, with 15 bases between. CDR3 length equals 13 residues. The CDR3 loop is CASRPDHGEKLFF. In DNA form, the CDR3 reads TGTGCCAGCCGCCCGGACCATGGGGAAAAACTGTTTTTT.

This clonotype came up a few times. The V gene is TRBV18, the J gene TRBJ1-2; TRBD1 matches 8 bases. The CDR3 extends over 16 amino acids. The J segment lost 2 bases and the V segment lost 1 base, leaving 6 bases of the junction unmatched. Germline CDR1 is KGHSH and CDR2 is LQKENI. CDR3 sequence reads: CASSPLGTGVNYGYTF. The CDR3, as DNA: TGTGCCAGCTCACCACTGGGGACAGGCGTGAACTATGGCTACACCTTC.

This clonotype occurred many times. V gene TRBV5-1 combines with J gene TRBJ2-3, with a possible D match to TRBD1 (7 bases). The length of the CDR3 is 15 residues. The V and J ends lost 4 bases and 1 base respectively, with 13 bases between them. Germline V gene lookup returns CDR1 SGHRS and CDR2 YFSETQ. The CDR3 reads CASSDREVGTDTQYF. The DNA of the CDR3 is TGCGCCAGCAGCGACAGGGAGGTGGGCACAGATACGCAGTATTTT. The entire variable domain, with the rest obtained from reference TRBV5-1 and TRBJ2-3, is as follows: KAGVTQTPRYLIKTRGQQVTLSCSPISGHRSVSWYQQTPGQGLQFLFEYFSETQRNKGNFPGRFSGRQFSNSRSEMNVSTLELGDSALYLCASSDREVGTDTQYFGPGTRLTVL.

This CDR3 reads CSARARGFSTTSNQPQHF. The CDR3 nucleotides are TGCAGTGCTAGAGCCAGGGGATTTTCTACAACTAGCAATCAGCCCCAGCATTTT. The V and J genes are TRBV20-1 and TRBJ1-5; D possibly corresponds to TRBD1 (6 bases). This CDR3 has 18 residues. V shed 1 base and J shed 0 bases, with 19 bases lying between them. CDR1 is DFQATT and CDR2 is SNEGSKA in the germline V gene (reference sequence).

J is TRBJ2-3 and V is TRBV11-2, with 11 bases aligning to TRBD2. Germline CDR1 reads SGHAT; CDR2 reads FQNNGV. V lost 1 base and J lost 5; bases outside the gene matches: 11. The CDR3 runs to 18 residues. The DNA of the CDR3 is TGTGCCAGCAGCTTAGGGAGGGGTAGCGGGGGGGCCAAAGATACGCAGTATTTT. This gives the protein CASSLGRGSGGAKDTQYF.

In this sample, this clonotype turned up a few times. J is TRBJ2-7 and V is TRBV5-1; possible D gene TRBD2, 5 bases. Trimming stripped 2 bases from V and 5 bases from J, with 14 bases between. Germline CDR1 is SGHRS and CDR2 is YFSETQ. The length of the CDR3 is 14 residues. In DNA, the CDR3 is TGCGCCAGCAGCTTAGCCGGTACTAGAGACGAGCAGTACTTC. It yields the protein CASSLAGTRDEQYF.

This clonotype was counted many times. The V call is TRBV28, the J call TRBJ2-7; D is undetermined. Looked up from germline, CDR1 is MDHEN and CDR2 is SYDVKM. This CDR3 contains 12 residues. V was shortened by 6 bases and J by 6 bases, with 12 bases between the two germline ends. Here the CDR3 reads CASSPRSREQYF. CDR3 sequence (DNA): TGTGCCAGCAGCCCCCGGTCGCGCGAGCAGTACTTC. Full variable domain (remainder filled in from reference TRBV28 and TRBJ2-7): DVKVTQSSRYLVKRTGEKVFLECVQDMDHENMFWYRQDPGLGLRLIYFSYDVKMKEKGDIPEGYSVSREKKERFSLILESASTNQTSMYLCASSPRSREQYFGPGTRLTVT.

This clonotype appeared many times. The chain carries TRBV18 and TRBJ1-5; TRBD1 might be the D (5 bases). The germline V gene encodes CDR1 KGHSH and CDR2 LQKENI. This CDR3 spans 15 amino acids. Trimming left V 0 bases short and J 8 bases short, with 14 bases between. CDR3 sequence reads: CASSPPNQGREPQHF. CDR3 DNA sequence: TGTGCCAGCTCACCACCTAACCAGGGAAGAGAGCCCCAGCATTTT. The variable domain in full, completed from reference TRBV18 and TRBJ1-5, reads NAGVMQNPRHLVRRRGQEARLRCSPMKGHSHVYWYRQLPEEGLKFMVYLQKENIIDESGMPKERFSAEFPKEGPSILRIQQVVRGDSAAYFCASSPPNQGREPQHFGDGTRLSIL.

Concerning this clonotype itself: A single base separates this from a much larger clone, so it may be a read error. V gene TRBV7-8 combines with J gene TRBJ2-1, with D possibly being TRBD1 or TRBD2 (5 bases each). CDR1 is SGHVS and CDR2 is FQNEAQ in the germline V gene. This CDR3 has 13 residues. The CDR3 nucleotides read TGTACCAGCAGCTCCTCCTTTGGGACCGAGCAGTTCTTC. The encoded protein is CTSSSSFGTEQFF.

This clonotype was seen repeatedly, ten times or more. The chain combines TRBV7-2 with TRBJ2-7, with TRBD2 matching 11 bases. Germline CDR1 is SGHTA and CDR2 is FQGNSA. This CDR3 has 14 amino acids. V shed 6 bases, J shed 6 bases, and the junction held 7 bases outside the gene matches. In DNA, the CDR3 is TGTGCCAGCAGAACACTAGCGGGAGCTCTCGAGCAGTACTTC. Translating it yields CASRTLAGALEQYF. Drawing the rest from reference TRBV7-2 and TRBJ2-7, the complete variable domain is GAGVSQSPSNKVTEKGKDVELRCDPISGHTALYWYRQSLGQGLEFLIYFQGNSAPDKSGLPSDRFSAERTGGSVSTLTIQRTQQEDSAVYLCASRTLAGALEQYFGPGTRLTVT.

The V gene is TRBV7-2, the J gene TRBJ2-3, with 13 bases that match TRBD2. The V gene end was trimmed by 7 bases and the J gene end by 4 bases; junction bases not matched to a gene: 8. The CDR3 has 16 amino acids. The germline V gene has CDR1 SGHTA and CDR2 FQGNSA. The DNA of the CDR3 is TGTGCCAGCATTGGACTAGCGGGAGTTGGAGCAGATACGCAGTATTTT. This gives the protein CASIGLAGVGADTQYF.

This clonotype occurred many times. The CDR3 loop is CASSPQGPNTGELFF. CDR3 sequence (DNA): TGTGCCAGCTCGCCGCAGGGACCGAACACCGGGGAGCTGTTTTTT. The chain couples TRBV18 to TRBJ2-2, with D possibly being TRBD1 or TRBD2 (5 bases each). Germline V CDR1 and CDR2: KGHSH, LQKENI. Deletions cut 6 bases from V and 0 bases from J, with 11 bases between. The CDR3 length is 15 residues.

This chain uses TRBV5-1 with TRBJ2-1; D is undetermined. The V end lost 1 base, the J end lost 2 bases, and 10 bases lay between the germline ends. Germline values: CDR1 SGHRS, CDR2 YFSETQ. This CDR3 has 15 residues. CDR3 region: CASSLTVQTYNEQFF. For the CDR3, the DNA is TGCGCCAGCAGCTTGACCGTACAGACCTACAATGAGCAGTTCTTC.

The chain couples TRBV9 to TRBJ2-7; tentative D call: TRBD2 (7 bases). The CDR3 has 15 residues. Germline V gene data show CDR1 as SGDLS and CDR2 as YYNGEE. Trimming left V 3 bases short and J 0 bases short, with 13 bases between. This CDR3 reads CASSEGGSSSYEQYF. Here the CDR3 DNA reads TGTGCCAGCAGCGAGGGGGGGTCGAGCTCCTACGAGCAGTACTTC.

This clonotype has more than one count but fewer than ten. The rearrangement links TRBV15 to TRBJ2-3; D is unclear. CDR1 and CDR2 (germline): LNHNV, YYDKDF (reference sequence). CDR3 length: 12 residues. Trimming left V 0 bases short and J 2 bases short, with 0 bases between. The CDR3 protein is CATSRDTDTQYF. The DNA of the CDR3 is TGTGCCACCAGCAGAGACACAGATACGCAGTATTTT.

There are a few counts of this clonotype. This chain uses TRBV18 with TRBJ2-1; 7 nucleotides line up with TRBD2. The CDR3 runs 12 residues. The germline gives CDR1 KGHSH, CDR2 LQKENI. J was trimmed by 6 bases and V by 4 bases; bases with no gene match: 0. CDR3 sequence: CASSRGGNEQFF. CDR3 bases: TGTGCCAGCTCACGGGGGGGCAATGAGCAGTTCTTC.

This clonotype has a count of ten or more. The chain combines TRBV6-2 or TRBV6-3 with TRBJ2-1, with 12 bases lining up with TRBD2. The junction had 5 bases not matched to a gene; V was cut back by 2 bases and J by 9 bases. The CDR3 has 15 amino acids. Germline assignment: CDR1 MNHEY and CDR2 SVGEGT. The CDR3 is CASSYPSGGAREQFF. CDR3 nucleotides: TGTGCCAGCAGTTACCCTAGCGGGGGGGCCCGTGAGCAGTTCTTC.

This clonotype has ten or more counts. Compared with germline, one end of the junction differs, possibly owing to a read error. This sequence joins TRBV20-1 and TRBJ2-1; TRBD2 matches 8 bases. CDR3 length: 14 amino acids. CDR1 is DFQATT and CDR2 is SNEGSKA in the germline V gene (reference sequence). CDR3 DNA: TGCAGTGCTTACCCTACTGGCGGGGGGAATGGGCAGTTCTTC. It is translated as CSAYPTGGGNGQFF.

This clonotype has at least ten counts. This chain links TRBV20-1 with TRBJ2-7, with 10 bases that match TRBD2. Germline loops: CDR1 DFQATT, CDR2 SNEGSKA (reference sequence). The CDR3 loop spans 15 amino acids. V lost 6 bases to trimming and J lost 2 bases; unmatched junction nucleotides: 10. DNA of the CDR3: TGCAGTGCCGCCTCAGGACTAGCGGTCGCCTACGAGCAGTACTTC. This codes for CSAASGLAVAYEQYF.

Points on this clonotype: A read error may be the cause here, since a much bigger clone is one base away. This chain connects TRBV3-1 to TRBJ2-7; 7 bases align to TRBD1. Germline V gene sequence: CDR1 LGHDT, CDR2 YNNKEL (reference sequence). The CDR3 consists of 16 residues. As DNA, the CDR3 is TGTGCCGGCAGCCAAGGCTCCAAGGGGGCTACCTACGAGCAGTACGTC. It yields the protein CAGSQGSKGATYEQYV.